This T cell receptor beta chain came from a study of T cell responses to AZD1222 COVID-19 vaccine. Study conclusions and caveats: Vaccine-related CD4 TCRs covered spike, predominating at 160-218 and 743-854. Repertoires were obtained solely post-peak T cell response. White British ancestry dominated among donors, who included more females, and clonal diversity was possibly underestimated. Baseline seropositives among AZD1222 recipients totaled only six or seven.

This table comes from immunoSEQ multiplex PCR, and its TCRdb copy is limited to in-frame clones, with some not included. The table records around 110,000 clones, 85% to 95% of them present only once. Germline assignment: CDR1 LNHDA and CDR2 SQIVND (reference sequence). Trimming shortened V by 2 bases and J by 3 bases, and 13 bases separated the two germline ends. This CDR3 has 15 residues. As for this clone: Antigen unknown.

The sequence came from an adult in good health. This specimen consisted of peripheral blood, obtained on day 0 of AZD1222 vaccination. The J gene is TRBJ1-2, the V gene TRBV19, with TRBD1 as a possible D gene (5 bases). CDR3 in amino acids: CASSIRPGLHYGYTF. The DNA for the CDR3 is TGTGCCAGTAGTATACGGCCAGGGTTGCACTATGGCTACACCTTC.